These T cell receptor beta chains were read from a single sample in a study of blood T cell repertoires in COVID-19. The table came from immunoSEQ multiplex PCR; TCRdb's copy has only in-frame clones and leaves some out. The sample includes roughly 60,000 clones, around nine tenths of them seen just once. Material for sequencing was peripheral blood. All receptors derive from a human donor with active COVID-19. The donor label of this sample is uncertain. The CDR3 runs from the conserved cysteine through the conserved F or W. A D gene is named only where the DNA matches it firmly. The size field is filled for only some rows; it gives once, few, many or a size class.

cdr3_length	v_call	clone_size	d_call	j_call	cdr3_nt	cdr3_aa
15	TRBV6-5	.	TRBD1	TRBJ1-5	TGTGCCAGCAGGCTGGGACAGGGGAATAATCAGCCCCAGCATTTT	CASRLGQGNNQPQHF
14	TRBV4-1	.	.	TRBJ1-2	TGCGCCAGCAGCCATTGGAGTCAAAACTATGGCTACACCTTC	CASSHWSQNYGYTF
12	TRBV30	.	.	TRBJ2-3	TGTGCCTGGAGAGACAGGCCATCCCACGGGTATTTT	CAWRDRPSHGYF
15	TRBV27	.	.	TRBJ2-1	TGTGCCAGCAGTTCCCGTTACAGCTCCTACAATGAGCAGTTCTTC	CASSSRYSSYNEQFF
14	TRBV2	.	.	TRBJ2-5	TGTGCCAGCAGAGACTACAGCGGCCAAGAGACCCAGTACTTC	CASRDYSGQETQYF
14	TRBV6-2/TRBV6-3	once	TRBD2	TRBJ2-7	TGTGCCAGCAGTTACTTTCGGGGGGCCTACGAGCAGTACTTC	CASSYFRGAYEQYF
14	TRBV6-5	.	TRBD2	TRBJ2-7	TGTGCCAGCTGGGGGGGAGCGCTGTACTACGAGCAGTACTTC	CASWGGALYYEQYF
13	TRBV6-6	few	TRBD1	TRBJ1-2	TGTGCCAGCAGTCAGGGACAGGATTATGGCTACACCTTC	CASSQGQDYGYTF
19	TRBV6-1	.	TRBD1	TRBJ2-3	TGTGCCAGCAGTGAAAGACAAATGGGACAGGGCTGGTGGGCAGATACGCAGTATTTT	CASSERQMGQGWWADTQYF
17	TRBV3-1/TRBV3-2	.	TRBD2	TRBJ2-3	TGTGCCAGCAGCCAATCCGGGCTAGCGGTGTACACAGATACGCAGTATTTT	CASSQSGLAVYTDTQYF
15	TRBV3-1/TRBV3-2	.	TRBD2	TRBJ2-1	TGTGCCAGCAGCCAAGTGATTCTAGCGGTCAATGAGCAGTTCTTC	CASSQVILAVNEQFF
15	TRBV4-2	.	.	TRBJ1-1	TGTGCCAGCAGCCAAAACCTTTTAGGGGACACTGAAGCTTTCTTT	CASSQNLLGDTEAFF
15	TRBV10-1	.	.	TRBJ2-2	TGCGCCAGCAGTGAGACCCAGGGCGGAACCGGGGAGCTGTTTTTT	CASSETQGGTGELFF
15	TRBV10-3	.	.	TRBJ2-2	TGTGCCATCAGTGCGGGAGACGATAACACCGGGGAGCTGTTTTTT	CAISAGDDNTGELFF
18	TRBV7-8	.	TRBD2	TRBJ2-1	TGTGCCAGCAGCTCATTATCCCCTAGCGGGATCTCCTACAATGAGCAGTTCTTC	CASSSLSPSGISYNEQFF
14	TRBV27	.	TRBD2	TRBJ2-1	TGTGCCAGCAGTTGGCTAGCGGGAGGGCCGGTGCAGTTCTTC	CASSWLAGGPVQFF
15	TRBV19	.	.	TRBJ1-3	TGTGCCAGTAGTATGGGTTGGGCATCACGAAACACCATATATTTT	CASSMGWASRNTIYF
14	TRBV3-1/TRBV3-2	.	.	TRBJ1-6	TGTGCCAGCAGCCAAGGGGGCTTGACGGCACCCCTCCACTTT	CASSQGGLTAPLHF
14	TRBV9	.	.	TRBJ2-1	TGTGCCAGCAGCGACCCCTTGAGGGGGGGGCCTTCGTTCTTC	CASSDPLRGGPSFF
14	TRBV7-9	.	TRBD1	TRBJ2-2	TGTGCCAGCAGTCTGGGACAGGGATTGGGGGAGCTGTTTTTT	CASSLGQGLGELFF
13	TRBV5-5	.	TRBD2	TRBJ2-7	TGTGCCAGCAGCAGGGAGGGATACTACGAGCAGTACTTC	CASSREGYYEQYF
15	TRBV5-6	.	.	TRBJ2-6	TGTGCCAGCAGCTGGCAGGACTCTGGGGCCAACGTCCTGACTTTC	CASSWQDSGANVLTF
16	TRBV3-1/TRBV3-2	few	TRBD1	TRBJ1-3	TGTGCCAGCAGCCCCCTGACAGGGGGGTCTGGAAACACCATATATTTT	CASSPLTGGSGNTIYF